This T cell receptor (beta chain) was found in a study of blood T cells in healthy people across ages. Whole-study findings and limits: Per million T cells, the diversity of TCR beta decreased roughly linearly as age advanced.

Trimming took 3 bases from V and 0 from J, leaving 9 bases between them. The CDR3 covers 14 residues. As for this clonotype: No antigen is known for it.

For the second PCR, which ran for 7 to 11 cycles, a sample-barcoded 5' primer and a J-beta primer mix were used. TCRdb redid the calling of the 5' RACE reads with MiXCR, one entry per CDR3 protein. The table has roughly 500,000 distinct CDR3 sequences, approximately 25% seen once; the top ten hold just over 8.5%. These data were also reused for a study on T cells of mothers and their children. That work states: RNA extracted was entirely used for cDNA synthesis, approximately 1.6 ug per 15 ul.

The gene calls are TRBV12-3 or TRBV12-4 and TRBJ2-7, with D unresolved. This TCR was recovered from a boy younger than 18 in good health. The sample comprised blood. The CDR3 DNA reads as TGTGCCAGCAGTTTTACGAAGGGCTCCTACGAGCAGTACTTC. Its translation is CASSFTKGSYEQYF.